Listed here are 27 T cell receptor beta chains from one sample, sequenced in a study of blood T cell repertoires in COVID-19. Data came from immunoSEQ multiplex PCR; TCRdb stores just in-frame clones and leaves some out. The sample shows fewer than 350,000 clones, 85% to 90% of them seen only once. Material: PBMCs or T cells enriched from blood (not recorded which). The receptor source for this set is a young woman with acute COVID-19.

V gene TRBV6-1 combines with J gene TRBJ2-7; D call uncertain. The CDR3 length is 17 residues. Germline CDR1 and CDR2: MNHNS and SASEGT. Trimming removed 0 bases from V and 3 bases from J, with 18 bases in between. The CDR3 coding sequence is TGTGCCAGCAGTGAAGCGCGGATCGGGTGGAATAGCTACGAGCAGTACTTC. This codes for CASSEARIGWNSYEQYF.

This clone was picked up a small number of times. The CDR3 DNA reads as TGTGCCAGCAGCGCGACAGGATACTCTGGAAACACCATATATTTT. As protein: CASSATGYSGNTIYF. The genes are TRBV5-4 and TRBJ1-3; D perhaps matches TRBD1 (6 bases). CDR1 is SGHNT and CDR2 is YYREEE in the germline V gene (reference sequence). V lost 4 bases and J lost 0, with 11 bases in between. The CDR3 loop spans 15 amino acids.

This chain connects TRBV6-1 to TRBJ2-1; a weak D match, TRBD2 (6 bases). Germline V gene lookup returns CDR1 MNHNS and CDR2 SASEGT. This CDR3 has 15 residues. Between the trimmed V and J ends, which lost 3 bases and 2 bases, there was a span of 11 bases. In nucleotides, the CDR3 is TGTGCCAGCAGTGAGACTAGTTCCGCCTACAATGAGCAGTTCTTC. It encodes CASSETSSAYNEQFF.

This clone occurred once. The CDR3 region has the DNA TGTGCCACCAGCAGAGATGTGGCGGAATCACCCCTCCACTTT. Translation: CATSRDVAESPLHF. This chain connects TRBV15 to TRBJ1-6, with D hard to call. The CDR3 consists of 14 residues. V lost 0 bases to trimming and J lost 10 bases, with 10 bases between them. CDR1 is LNHNV and CDR2 is YYDKDF in the germline V gene (reference sequence).

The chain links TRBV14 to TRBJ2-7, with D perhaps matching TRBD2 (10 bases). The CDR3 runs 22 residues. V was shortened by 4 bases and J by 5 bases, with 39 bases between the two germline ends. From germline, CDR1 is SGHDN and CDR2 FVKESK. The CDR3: CASSPPVLSGQGFRAGGHEQYF. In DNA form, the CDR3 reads TGTGCCAGCAGCCCCCCCGTATTGTCGGGACAGGGTTTTCGAGCGGGAGGGCACGAGCAGTACTTC.

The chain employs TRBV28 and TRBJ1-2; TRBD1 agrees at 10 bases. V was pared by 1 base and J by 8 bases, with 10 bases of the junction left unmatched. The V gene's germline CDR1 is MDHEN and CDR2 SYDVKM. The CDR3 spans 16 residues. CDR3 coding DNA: TGTGCCAGCAGTTTATTTGAGGACAGGGGGAACGAAGGCTACACCTTC. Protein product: CASSLFEDRGNEGYTF.

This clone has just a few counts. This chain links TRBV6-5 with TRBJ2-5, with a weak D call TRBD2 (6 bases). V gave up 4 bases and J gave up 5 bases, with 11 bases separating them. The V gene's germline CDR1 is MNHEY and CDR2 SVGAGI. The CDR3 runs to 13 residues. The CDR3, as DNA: TGTGCCAGCAGTTTTCTCGGGAGCGAGACCCAGTACTTC. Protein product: CASSFLGSETQYF.

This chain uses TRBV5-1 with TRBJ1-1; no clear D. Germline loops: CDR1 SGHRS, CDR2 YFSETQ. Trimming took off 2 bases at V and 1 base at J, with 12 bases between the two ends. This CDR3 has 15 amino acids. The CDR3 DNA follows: TGCGCCAGCAGCTTCAAACCTCAGGAGAACACTGAAGCTTTCTTT. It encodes CASSFKPQENTEAFF.

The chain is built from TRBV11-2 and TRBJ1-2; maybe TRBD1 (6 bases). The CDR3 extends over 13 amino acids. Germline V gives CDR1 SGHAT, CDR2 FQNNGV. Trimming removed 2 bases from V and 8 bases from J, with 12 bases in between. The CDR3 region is CASSLSGGGGYTF. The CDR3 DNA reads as TGTGCCAGCAGCTTATCTGGGGGCGGCGGCTACACCTTC.

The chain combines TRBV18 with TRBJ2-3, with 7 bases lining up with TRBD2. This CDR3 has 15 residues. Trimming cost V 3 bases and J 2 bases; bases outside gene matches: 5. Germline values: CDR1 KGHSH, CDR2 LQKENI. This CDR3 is CASSPGRVHTDTQYF. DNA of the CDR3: TGTGCCAGCTCACCGGGGAGGGTTCACACAGATACGCAGTATTTT.

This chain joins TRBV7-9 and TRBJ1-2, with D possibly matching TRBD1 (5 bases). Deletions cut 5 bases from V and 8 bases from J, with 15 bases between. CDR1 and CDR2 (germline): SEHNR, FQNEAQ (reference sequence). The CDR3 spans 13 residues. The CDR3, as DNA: TGTGCCAGCAGCAGCCAGGGCGTCTCCGGCTACACCTTC. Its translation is CASSSQGVSGYTF.

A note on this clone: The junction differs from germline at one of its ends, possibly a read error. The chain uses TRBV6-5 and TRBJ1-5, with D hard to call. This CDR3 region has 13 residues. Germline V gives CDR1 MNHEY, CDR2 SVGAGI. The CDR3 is CAGSYSKNRPQHF. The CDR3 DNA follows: TGTGCCGGCAGTTATTCGAAGAATAGGCCCCAGCATTTT.

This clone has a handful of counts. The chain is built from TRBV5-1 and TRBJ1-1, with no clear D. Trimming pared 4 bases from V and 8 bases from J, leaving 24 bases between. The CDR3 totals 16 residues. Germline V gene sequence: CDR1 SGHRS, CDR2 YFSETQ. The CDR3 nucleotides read TGCGCCAGCAGCGCTTTAGGTCAGATCGGAGAGGCGGAAGCTTTCTTT. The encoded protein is CASSALGQIGEAEAFF.

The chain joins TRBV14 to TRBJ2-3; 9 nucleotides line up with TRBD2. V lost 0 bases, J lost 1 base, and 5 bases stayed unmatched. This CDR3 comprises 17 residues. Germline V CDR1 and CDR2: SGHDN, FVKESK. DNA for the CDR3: TGTGCCAGCAGCCAAGACTTAGCGGGAGTGGGCACAGATACGCAGTATTTT. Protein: CASSQDLAGVGTDTQYF.

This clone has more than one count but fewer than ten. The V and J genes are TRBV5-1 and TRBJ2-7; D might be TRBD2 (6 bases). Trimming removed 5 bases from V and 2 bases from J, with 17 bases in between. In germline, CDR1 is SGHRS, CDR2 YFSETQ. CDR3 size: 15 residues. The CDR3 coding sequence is TGCGCCAGCAGGGCCGGGGGAGCAGGGCCCTACGAGCAGTACTTC. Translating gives CASRAGGAGPYEQYF. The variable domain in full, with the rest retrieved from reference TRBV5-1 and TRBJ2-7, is KAGVTQTPRYLIKTRGQQVTLSCSPISGHRSVSWYQQTPGQGLQFLFEYFSETQRNKGNFPGRFSGRQFSNSRSEMNVSTLELGDSALYLCASRAGGAGPYEQYFGPGTRLTVT.

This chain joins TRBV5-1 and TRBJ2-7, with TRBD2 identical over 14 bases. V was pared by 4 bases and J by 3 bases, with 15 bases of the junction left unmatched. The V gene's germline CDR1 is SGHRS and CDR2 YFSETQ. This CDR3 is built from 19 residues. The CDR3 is CASSQLPGLAGEGVYEQYF. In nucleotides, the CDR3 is TGCGCCAGCAGCCAGCTTCCGGGACTAGCGGGAGAAGGGGTCTACGAGCAGTACTTC.

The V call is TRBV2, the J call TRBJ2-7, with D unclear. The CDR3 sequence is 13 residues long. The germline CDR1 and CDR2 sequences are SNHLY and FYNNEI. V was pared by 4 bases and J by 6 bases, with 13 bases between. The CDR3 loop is CASSAGAGVEQYF. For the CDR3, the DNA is TGTGCCAGCAGTGCGGGTGCTGGCGTCGAGCAGTACTTC.

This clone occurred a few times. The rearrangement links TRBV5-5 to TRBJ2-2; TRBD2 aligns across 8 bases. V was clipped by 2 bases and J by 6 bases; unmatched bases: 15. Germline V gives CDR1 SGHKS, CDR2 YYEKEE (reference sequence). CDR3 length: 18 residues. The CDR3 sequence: CASSLGLAGTMSAGELFF. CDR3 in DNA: TGTGCCAGCAGCTTAGGGCTAGCGGGTACCATGAGTGCCGGGGAGCTGTTTTTT.

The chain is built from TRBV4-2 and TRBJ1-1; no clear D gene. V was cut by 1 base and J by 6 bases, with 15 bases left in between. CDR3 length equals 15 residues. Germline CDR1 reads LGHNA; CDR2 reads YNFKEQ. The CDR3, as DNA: TGTGCCAGCAGCCAAGGCGGACTGAGAGTCGCTGAAGCTTTCTTT. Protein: CASSQGGLRVAEAFF.

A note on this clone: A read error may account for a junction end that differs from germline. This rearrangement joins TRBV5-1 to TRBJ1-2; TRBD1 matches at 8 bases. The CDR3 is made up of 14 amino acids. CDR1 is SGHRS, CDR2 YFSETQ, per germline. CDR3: CANSSGTGDYGYTF. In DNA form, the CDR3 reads TGCGCCAACAGCTCAGGGACAGGAGACTATGGCTACACCTTC.

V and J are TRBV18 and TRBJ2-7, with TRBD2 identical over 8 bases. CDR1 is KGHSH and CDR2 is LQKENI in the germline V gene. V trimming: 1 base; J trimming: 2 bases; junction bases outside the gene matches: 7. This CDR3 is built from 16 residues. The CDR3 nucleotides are TGTGCCAGCTCACCACGCAGGACTAGCTGGGCCTACGAGCAGTACTTC. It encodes CASSPRRTSWAYEQYF.

The CDR3 DNA is TGTGCCAGCAGCTTACGGCCCGACAGTTACAATGAGCAGTTCTTC. It encodes CASSLRPDSYNEQFF. The chain recombines TRBV11-2 with TRBJ2-1, with a weak D call TRBD1 (5 bases). Germline V gene sequence: CDR1 SGHAT, CDR2 FQNNGV. CDR3 length: 15 amino acids. V lost 2 bases to trimming and J lost 4 bases, with 12 bases between them.

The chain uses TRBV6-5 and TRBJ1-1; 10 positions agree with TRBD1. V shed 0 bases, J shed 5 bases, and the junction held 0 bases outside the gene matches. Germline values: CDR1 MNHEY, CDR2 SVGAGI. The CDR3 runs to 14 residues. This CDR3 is CASSYSDRGTEAFF. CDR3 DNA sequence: TGTGCCAGCAGTTACTCGGACAGGGGGACTGAAGCTTTCTTT.

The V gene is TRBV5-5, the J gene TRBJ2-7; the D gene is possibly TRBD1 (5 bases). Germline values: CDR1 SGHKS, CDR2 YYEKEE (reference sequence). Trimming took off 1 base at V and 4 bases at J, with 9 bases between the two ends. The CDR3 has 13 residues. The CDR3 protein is CASSLWGRYEQYF. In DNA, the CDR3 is TGTGCCAGCAGCTTGTGGGGCAGATACGAGCAGTACTTC.

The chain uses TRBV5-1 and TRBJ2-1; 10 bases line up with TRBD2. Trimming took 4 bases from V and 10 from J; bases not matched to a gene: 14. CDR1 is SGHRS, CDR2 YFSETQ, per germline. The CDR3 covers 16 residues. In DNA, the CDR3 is TGCGCCAGCAGCCTCCTCCCAAGCGGGAGGGCCTGGGAGCAGTTCTTC. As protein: CASSLLPSGRAWEQFF.

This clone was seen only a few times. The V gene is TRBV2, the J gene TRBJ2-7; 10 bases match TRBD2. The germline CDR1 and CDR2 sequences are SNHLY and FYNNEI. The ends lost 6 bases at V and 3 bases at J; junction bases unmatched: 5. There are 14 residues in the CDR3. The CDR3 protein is CASRLAGTIYEQYF. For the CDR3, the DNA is TGTGCCAGCAGACTAGCGGGAACCATCTACGAGCAGTACTTC. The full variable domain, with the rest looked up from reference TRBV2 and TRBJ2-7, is EPEVTQTPSHQVTQMGQEVILRCVPISNHLYFYWYRQILGQKVEFLVSFYNNEISEKSEIFDDQFSVERPDGSNFTLKIRSTKLEDSAMYFCASRLAGTIYEQYFGPGTRLTVT.

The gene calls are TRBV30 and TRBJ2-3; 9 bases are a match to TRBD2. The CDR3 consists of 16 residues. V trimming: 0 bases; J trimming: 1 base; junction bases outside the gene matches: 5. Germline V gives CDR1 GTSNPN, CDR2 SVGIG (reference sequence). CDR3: CAWSVNRLAGTDTQYF. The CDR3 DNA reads TGTGCCTGGAGTGTAAACAGACTAGCGGGCACAGATACGCAGTATTTT.